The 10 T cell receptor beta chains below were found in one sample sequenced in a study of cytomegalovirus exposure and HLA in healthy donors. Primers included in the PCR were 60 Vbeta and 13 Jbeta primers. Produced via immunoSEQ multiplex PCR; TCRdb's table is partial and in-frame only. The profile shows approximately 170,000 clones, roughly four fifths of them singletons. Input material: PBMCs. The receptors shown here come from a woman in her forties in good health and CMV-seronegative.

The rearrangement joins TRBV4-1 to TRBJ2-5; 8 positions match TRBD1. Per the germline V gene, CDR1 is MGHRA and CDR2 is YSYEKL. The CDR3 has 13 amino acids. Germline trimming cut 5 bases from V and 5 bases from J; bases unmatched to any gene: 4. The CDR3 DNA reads TGCGCCAGCAGCGCGACAGGGGCCGAGACCCAGTACTTC. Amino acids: CASSATGAETQYF.

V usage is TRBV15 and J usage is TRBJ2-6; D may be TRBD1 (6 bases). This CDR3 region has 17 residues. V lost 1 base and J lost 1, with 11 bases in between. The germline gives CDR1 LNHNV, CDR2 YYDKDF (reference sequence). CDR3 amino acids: CATSRVGQGSGANVLTF. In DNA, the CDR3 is TGTGCCACCAGCAGAGTGGGGCAGGGGTCTGGGGCCAACGTCCTGACTTTC.

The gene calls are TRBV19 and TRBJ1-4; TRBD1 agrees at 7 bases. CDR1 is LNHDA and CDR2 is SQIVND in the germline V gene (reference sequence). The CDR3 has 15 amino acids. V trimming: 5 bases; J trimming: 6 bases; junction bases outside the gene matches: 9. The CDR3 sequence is CASSWEGGAYEKLFF. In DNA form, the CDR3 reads TGTGCCAGTAGTTGGGAAGGGGGCGCGTATGAAAAACTGTTTTTT.

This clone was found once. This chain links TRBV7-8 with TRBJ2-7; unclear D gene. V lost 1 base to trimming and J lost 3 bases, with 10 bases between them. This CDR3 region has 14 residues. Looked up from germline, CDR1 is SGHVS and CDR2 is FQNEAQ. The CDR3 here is CASSLGAESYEQYF. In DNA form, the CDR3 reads TGTGCCAGCAGCTTAGGGGCAGAGAGCTACGAGCAGTACTTC.

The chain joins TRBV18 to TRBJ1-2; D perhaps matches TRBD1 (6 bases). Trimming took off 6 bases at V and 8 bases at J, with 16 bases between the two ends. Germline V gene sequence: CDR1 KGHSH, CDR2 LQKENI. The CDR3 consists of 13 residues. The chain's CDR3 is CASSLDSRQGYTF. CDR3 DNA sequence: TGTGCCAGCTCGCTGGACAGCCGTCAAGGCTACACCTTC.

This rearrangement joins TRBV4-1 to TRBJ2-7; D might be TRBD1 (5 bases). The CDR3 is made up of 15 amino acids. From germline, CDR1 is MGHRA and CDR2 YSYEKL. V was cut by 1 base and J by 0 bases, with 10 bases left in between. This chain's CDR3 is CASSQGWGVSYEQYF. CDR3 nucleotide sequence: TGCGCCAGCAGCCAAGGCTGGGGCGTCTCCTACGAGCAGTACTTC.

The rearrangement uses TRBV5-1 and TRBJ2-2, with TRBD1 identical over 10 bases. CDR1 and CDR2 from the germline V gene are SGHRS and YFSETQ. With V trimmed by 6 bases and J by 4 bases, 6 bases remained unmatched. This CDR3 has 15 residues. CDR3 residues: CASKYGTGATGELFF. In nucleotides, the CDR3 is TGCGCCAGCAAATATGGGACAGGGGCCACCGGGGAGCTGTTTTTT.

CDR3 sequence: CASSLSGGPLYEQYF. The DNA for the CDR3 is TGTGCCAGCAGCTTAAGCGGGGGCCCTCTCTACGAGCAGTACTTC. The chain has TRBV7-3 and TRBJ2-7, with D maybe TRBD2 (7 bases). The CDR3 consists of 15 residues. Germline V CDR1 and CDR2: SGHTA, FQGTGA. V gave up 1 base and J gave up 3 bases, with 13 bases separating them.

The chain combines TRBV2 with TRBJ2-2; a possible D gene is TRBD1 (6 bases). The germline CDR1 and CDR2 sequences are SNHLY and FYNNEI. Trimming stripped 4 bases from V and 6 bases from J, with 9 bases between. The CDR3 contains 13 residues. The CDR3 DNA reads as TGTGCCAGCAGTGGACAGGAGGCCGGGGAGCTGTTTTTT. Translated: CASSGQEAGELFF.

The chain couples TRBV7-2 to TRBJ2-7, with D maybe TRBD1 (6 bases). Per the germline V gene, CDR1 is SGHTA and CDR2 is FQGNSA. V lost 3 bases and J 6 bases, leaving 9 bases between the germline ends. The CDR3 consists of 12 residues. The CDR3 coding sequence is TGTGCCAGCAGCTTCACAGGGACCGAGCAGTACTTC. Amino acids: CASSFTGTEQYF.